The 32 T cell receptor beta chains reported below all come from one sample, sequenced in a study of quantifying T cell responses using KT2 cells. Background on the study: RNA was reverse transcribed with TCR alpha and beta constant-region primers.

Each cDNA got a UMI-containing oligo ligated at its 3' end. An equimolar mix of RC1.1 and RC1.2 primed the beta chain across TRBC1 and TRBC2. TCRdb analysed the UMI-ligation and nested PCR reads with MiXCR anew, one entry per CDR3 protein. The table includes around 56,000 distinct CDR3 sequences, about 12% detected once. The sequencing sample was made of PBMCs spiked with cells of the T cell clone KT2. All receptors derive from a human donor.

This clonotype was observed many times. The CDR3 here is CASTSLVGTEQNTEAFF. CDR3 DNA: TGCGCCAGCACCTCCCTTGTGGGGACAGAACAGAACACTGAAGCTTTCTTT. This sequence joins TRBV4-1 and TRBJ1-1; 7 bases match TRBD1. CDR1 and CDR2 from the germline V gene are MGHRA and YSYEKL. With 7 bases clipped from V and 1 base from J, the junction kept 15 bases outside the gene matches. This CDR3 is 17 amino acids long.

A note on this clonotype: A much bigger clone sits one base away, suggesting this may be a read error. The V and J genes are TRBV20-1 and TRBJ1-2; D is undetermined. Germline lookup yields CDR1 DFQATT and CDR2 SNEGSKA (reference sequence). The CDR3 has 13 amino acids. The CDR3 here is CSASRTENYGYNF. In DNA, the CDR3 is TGCAGTGCTAGTCGCACAGAGAACTATGGCTACAACTTC.

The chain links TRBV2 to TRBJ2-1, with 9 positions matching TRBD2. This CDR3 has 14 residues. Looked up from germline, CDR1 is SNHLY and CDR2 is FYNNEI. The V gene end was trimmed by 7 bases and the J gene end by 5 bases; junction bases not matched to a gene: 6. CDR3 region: CASKSGRLNNEQFF. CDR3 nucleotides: TGTGCCAGCAAAAGCGGGAGGCTAAACAATGAGCAGTTCTTC.

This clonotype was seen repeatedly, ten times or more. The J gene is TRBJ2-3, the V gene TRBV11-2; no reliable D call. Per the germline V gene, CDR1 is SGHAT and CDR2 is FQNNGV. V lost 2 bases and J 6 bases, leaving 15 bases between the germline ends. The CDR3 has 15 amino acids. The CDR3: CASSLLRVRADTQYF. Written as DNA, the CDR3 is TGTGCCAGCAGCTTACTTCGAGTTCGAGCTGATACGCAGTATTTT.

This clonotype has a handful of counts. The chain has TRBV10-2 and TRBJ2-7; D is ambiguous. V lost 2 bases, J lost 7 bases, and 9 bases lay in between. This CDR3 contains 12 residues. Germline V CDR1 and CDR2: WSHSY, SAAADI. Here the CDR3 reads CASSEASLEQYF. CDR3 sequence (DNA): TGCGCCAGCAGTGAGGCGAGTTTAGAGCAGTACTTC.

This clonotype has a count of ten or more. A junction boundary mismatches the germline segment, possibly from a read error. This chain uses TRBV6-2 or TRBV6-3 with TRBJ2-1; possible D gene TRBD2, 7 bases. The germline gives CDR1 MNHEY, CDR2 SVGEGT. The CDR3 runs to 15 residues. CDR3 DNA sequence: TGTGCCAGCAGTGACTCCACAGGGCGGGGGAATGAGCAGTTCTTC. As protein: CASSDSTGRGNEQFF.

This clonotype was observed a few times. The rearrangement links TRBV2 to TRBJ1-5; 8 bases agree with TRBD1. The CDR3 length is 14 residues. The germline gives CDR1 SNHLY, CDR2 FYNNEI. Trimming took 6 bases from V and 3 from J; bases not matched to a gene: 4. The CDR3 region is CASRWQGANQPQHF. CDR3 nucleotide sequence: TGTGCCAGCAGATGGCAGGGGGCCAATCAGCCCCAGCATTTT.

CDR3 sequence (DNA): TGTGCCAGCATAGGGGGAGCGGCTGAAGCTTTCTTT. Translation: CASIGGAAEAFF. The gene calls are TRBV13 and TRBJ1-1; D is possibly TRBD1 (6 bases). The length of the CDR3 is 12 residues. The germline gives CDR1 PRHDT, CDR2 FYEKMQ (reference sequence). V lost 7 bases to trimming and J lost 6 bases, with 12 bases between them. Full variable domain (remainder filled in from reference TRBV13 and TRBJ1-1): AAGVIQSPRHLIKEKRETATLKCYPIPRHDTVYWYQQGPGQDPQFLISFYEKMQSDKGSIPDRFSAQQFSDYHSELNMSSLELGDSALYFCASIGGAAEAFFGQGTRLTVV.

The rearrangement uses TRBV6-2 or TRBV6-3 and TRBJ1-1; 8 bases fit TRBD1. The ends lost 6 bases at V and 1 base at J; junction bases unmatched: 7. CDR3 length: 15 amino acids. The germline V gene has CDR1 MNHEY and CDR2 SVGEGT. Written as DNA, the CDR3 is TGTGCCAGCAGAACCTCAGGGGGCGCGAACACTGAAGCTTTCTTT. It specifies CASRTSGGANTEAFF.

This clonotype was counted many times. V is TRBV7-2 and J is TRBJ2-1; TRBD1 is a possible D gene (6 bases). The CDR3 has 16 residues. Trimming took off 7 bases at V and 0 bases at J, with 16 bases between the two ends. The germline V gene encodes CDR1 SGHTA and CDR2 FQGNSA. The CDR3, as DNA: TGTGCCAGCACCTCAAACAGGGCCAGCTCCTACAATGAGCAGTTCTTC. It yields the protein CASTSNRASSYNEQFF.

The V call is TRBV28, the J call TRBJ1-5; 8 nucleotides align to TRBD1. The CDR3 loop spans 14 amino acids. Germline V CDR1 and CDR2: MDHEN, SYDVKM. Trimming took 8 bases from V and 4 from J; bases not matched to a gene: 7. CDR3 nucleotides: TGTGCCAGCGGACAGACAGGGGATAATCAGCCCCAGCATTTT. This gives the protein CASGQTGDNQPQHF.

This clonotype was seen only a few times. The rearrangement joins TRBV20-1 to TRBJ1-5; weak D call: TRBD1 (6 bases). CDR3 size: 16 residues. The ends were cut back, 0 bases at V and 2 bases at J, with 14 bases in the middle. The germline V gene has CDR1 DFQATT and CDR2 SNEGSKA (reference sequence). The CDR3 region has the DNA TGCAGTGCTAGAGATCGCCGGGACAACCGCAATCAGCCCCAGCATTTT. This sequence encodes CSARDRRDNRNQPQHF.

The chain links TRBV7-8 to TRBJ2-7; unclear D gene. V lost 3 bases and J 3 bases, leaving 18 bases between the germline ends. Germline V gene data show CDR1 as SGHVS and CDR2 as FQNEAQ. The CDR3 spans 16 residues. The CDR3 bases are TGTGCCAGCAGCTTCGAATCGGTTCCCTCCCGCTACGAGCAGTACTTC. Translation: CASSFESVPSRYEQYF.

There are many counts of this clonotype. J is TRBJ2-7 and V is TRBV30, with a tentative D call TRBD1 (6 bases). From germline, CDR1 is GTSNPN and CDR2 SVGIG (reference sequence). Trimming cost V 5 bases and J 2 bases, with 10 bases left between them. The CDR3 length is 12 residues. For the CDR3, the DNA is TGTGCCTGGCAGGGGCCTGCCTACGAGCAGTACTTC. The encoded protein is CAWQGPAYEQYF.

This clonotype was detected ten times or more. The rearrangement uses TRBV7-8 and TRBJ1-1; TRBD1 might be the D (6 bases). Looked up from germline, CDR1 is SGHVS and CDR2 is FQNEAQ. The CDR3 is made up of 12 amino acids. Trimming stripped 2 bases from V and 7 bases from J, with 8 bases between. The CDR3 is CASSLKGGEAFF. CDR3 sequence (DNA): TGTGCCAGCAGCTTAAAGGGGGGTGAAGCTTTCTTT.

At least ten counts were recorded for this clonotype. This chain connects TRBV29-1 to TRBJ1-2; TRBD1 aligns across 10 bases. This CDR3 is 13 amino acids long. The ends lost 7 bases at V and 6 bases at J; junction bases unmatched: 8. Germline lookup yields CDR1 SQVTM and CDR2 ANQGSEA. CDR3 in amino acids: CSAPTGGANGYTF. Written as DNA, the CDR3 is TGCAGCGCCCCGACAGGGGGCGCGAATGGCTACACCTTC.

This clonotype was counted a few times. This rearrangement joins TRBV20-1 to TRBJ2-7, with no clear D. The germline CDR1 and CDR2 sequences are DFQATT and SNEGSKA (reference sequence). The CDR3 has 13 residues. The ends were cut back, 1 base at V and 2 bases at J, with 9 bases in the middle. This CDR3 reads CSARGRTTYEQYF. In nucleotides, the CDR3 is TGCAGTGCTAGAGGACGAACCACCTACGAGCAGTACTTC.

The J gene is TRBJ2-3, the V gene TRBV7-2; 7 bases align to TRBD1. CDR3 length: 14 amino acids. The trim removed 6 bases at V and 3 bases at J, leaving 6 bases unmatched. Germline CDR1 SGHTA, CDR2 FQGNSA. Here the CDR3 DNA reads TGTGCCAGCAGACCCGGGACAGCTACAGATACGCAGTATTTT. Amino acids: CASRPGTATDTQYF.

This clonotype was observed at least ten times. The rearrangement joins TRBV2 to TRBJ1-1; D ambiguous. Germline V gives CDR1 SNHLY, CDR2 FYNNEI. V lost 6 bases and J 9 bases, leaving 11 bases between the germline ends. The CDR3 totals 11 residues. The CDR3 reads CASRASSQAFF. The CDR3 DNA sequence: TGTGCCAGCAGGGCCTCGTCGCAAGCTTTCTTT.

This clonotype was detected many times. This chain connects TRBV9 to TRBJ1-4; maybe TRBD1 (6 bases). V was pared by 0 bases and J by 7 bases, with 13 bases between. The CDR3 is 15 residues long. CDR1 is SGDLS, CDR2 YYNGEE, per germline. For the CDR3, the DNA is TGTGCCAGCAGCGTAGGCCAGGGGATGGCTGAAAAACTGTTTTTT. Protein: CASSVGQGMAEKLFF.

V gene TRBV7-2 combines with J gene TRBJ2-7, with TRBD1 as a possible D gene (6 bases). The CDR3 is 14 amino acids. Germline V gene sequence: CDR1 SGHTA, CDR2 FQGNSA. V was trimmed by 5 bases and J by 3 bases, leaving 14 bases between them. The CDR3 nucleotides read TGTGCCAGCAGCGTTAGGGACAAGGACTACGAGCAGTACTTC. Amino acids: CASSVRDKDYEQYF.

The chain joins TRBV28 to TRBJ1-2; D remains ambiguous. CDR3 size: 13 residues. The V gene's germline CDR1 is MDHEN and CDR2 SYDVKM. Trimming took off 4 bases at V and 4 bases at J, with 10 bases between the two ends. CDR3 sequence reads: CASSYEELYGYTF. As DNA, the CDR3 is TGTGCCAGCAGTTACGAGGAGCTCTATGGCTACACCTTC.

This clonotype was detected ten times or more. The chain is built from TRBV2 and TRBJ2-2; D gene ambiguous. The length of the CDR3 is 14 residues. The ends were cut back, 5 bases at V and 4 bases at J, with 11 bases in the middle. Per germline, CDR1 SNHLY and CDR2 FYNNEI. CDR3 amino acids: CASSSESATGELFF. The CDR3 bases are TGTGCCAGCAGTAGTGAGTCAGCCACCGGGGAGCTGTTTTTT.

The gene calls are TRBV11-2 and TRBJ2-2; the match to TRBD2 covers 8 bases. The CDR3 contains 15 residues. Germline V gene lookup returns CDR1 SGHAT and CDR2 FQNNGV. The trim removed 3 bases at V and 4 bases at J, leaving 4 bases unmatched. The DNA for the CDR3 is TGTGCCAGCAGCTTTGCCCTAGCGGGCACCGGGGAGCTGTTTTTT. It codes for CASSFALAGTGELFF.

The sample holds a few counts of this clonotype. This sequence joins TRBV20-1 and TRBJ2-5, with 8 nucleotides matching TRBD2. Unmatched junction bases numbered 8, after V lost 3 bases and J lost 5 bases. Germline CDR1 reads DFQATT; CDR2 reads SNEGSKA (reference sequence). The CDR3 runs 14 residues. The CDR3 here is CSARGGGRSETQYF. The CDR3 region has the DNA TGCAGTGCTAGGGGCGGGGGGAGGTCGGAGACCCAGTACTTC.

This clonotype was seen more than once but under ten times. The CDR3 region has the DNA TGCAGCGTTGAAGATCGGTCCACTGAAGCTTTCTTT. Protein: CSVEDRSTEAFF. This chain links TRBV29-1 with TRBJ1-1; D is unclear. V shed 0 bases and J shed 4 bases, with 6 bases lying between them. The CDR3 extends over 12 amino acids. CDR1 SQVTM and CDR2 ANQGSEA come from the germline V gene.

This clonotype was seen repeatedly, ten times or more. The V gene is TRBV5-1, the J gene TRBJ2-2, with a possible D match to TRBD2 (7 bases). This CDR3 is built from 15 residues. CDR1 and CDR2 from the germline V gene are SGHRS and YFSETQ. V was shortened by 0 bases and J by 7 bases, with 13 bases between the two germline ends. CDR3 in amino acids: CASSLAAGANGELFF. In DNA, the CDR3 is TGCGCCAGCAGCTTGGCGGCGGGGGCGAACGGGGAGCTGTTTTTT.

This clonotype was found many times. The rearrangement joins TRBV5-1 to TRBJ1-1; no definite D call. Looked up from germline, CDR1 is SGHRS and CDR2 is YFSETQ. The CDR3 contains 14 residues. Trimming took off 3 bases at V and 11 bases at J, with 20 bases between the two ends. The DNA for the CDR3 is TGCGCCAGCAGCTCGACTAAGGACGGCGGCCAGGCTTTCTTT. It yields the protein CASSSTKDGGQAFF.

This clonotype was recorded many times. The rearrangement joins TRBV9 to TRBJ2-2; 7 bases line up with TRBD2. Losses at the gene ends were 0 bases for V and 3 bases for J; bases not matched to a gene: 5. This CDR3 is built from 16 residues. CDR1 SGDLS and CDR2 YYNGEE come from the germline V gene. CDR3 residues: CASSVEASGDTGELFF. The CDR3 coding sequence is TGTGCCAGCAGCGTAGAGGCTAGCGGCGACACCGGGGAGCTGTTTTTT.

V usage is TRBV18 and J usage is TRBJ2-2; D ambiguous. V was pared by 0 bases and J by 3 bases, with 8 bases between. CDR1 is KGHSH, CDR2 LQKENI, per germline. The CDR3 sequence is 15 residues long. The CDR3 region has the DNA TGTGCCAGCTCACCACCGACTGGGGACACCGGGGAGCTGTTTTTT. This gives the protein CASSPPTGDTGELFF.

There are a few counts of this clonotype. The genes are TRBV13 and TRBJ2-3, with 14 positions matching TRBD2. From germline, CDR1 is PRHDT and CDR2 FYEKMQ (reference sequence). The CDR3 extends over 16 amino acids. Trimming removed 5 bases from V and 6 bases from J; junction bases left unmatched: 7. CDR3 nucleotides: TGTGCCAGCAGCCAGGGACTAGCGGGAGCGGTTGATACGCAGTATTTT. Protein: CASSQGLAGAVDTQYF.

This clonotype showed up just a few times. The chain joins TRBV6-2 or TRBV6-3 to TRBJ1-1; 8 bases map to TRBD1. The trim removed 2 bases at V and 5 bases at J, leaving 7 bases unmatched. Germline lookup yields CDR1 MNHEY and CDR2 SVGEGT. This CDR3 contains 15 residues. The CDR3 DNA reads TGTGCCAGCAGTTACGGGACAGGCCGACGGACTGAAGCTTTCTTT. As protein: CASSYGTGRRTEAFF.